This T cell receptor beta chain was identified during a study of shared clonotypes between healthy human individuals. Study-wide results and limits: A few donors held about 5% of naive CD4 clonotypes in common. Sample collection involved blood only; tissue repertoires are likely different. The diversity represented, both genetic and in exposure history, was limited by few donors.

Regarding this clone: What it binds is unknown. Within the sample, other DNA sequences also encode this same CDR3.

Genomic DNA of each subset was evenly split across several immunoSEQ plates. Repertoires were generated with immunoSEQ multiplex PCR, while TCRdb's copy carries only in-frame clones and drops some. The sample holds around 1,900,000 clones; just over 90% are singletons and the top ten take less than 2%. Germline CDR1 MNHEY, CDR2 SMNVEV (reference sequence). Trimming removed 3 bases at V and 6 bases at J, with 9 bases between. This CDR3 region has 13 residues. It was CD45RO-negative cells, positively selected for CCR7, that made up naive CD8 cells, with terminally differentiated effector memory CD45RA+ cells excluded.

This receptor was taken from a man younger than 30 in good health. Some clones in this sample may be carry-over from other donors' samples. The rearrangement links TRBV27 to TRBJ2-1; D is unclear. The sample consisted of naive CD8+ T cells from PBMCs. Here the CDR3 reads CASSFSRGNEQFF. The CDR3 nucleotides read TGTGCCAGCAGTTTTTCGCGTGGCAATGAGCAGTTCTTC.